This T cell receptor (beta chain) was recorded in a study of shared clonotypes between healthy human individuals. The germline V gene has CDR1 MGHRA and CDR2 YSYEKL. The CDR3 covers 15 residues. Trimming cost V 7 bases and J 3 bases; bases outside gene matches: 10. Source study methods: Junction-only immunoSEQ data arrived without quality scores, meaning filtering differed. Assay used: immunoSEQ multiplex PCR; TCRdb lists only in-frame clones, some missing. V and J calls and clone size are copied from that table; D and trimming were computed from the DNA. The table has a few hundred thousand clones, around 86% seen once. The CD8 memory sample joined CD45RO+ cells and CCR7-negative CD45RA+ cells.

Specimen: memory CD8+ T cells sorted from blood. This sample's subset: CD45RO+ cells pooled with CCR7-negative TemRA cells. The V and J genes are TRBV4-1 and TRBJ2-7; 9 bases fit TRBD2. This TCR was sampled from a man between 18 and 35 years old in good health. Here the CDR3 DNA reads TGCGCCAGCACTTCGGGGAAGCGGGGGGACTACGAGCAGTACTTC. Amino acid sequence: CASTSGKRGDYEQYF.